This is a list of T cell receptor beta chains from one sample in a study of blood T cells in healthy people across ages. Each CDR3 protein is one row after TCRdb ran MiXCR on the 5' RACE reads. The sample lists over 1,500,000 distinct CDR3 sequences; about two fifths were seen once. The specimen sequenced was blood. Receptor source: a human donor in good health. CDR3s include the opening cysteine and the closing phenylalanine or tryptophan. The D gene is left open where the match is weak. For some rows the clone size is stated as once, few or many, or as a class when expanded; others skip it.

>TRBV11-3|-|-|TRBJ2-1
TGTGCCAGCAGCCCAGGGCCCGACTACAATGAGCAGTTCTTC
CASSPGPDYNEQFF
>TRBV6-2/TRBV6-3|TRBD2|-|TRBJ2-3
TGTGCCAGCAGTTACTTCTCGACTAGCGGCAAACCAGATACGCAGTATTTT
CASSYFSTSGKPDTQYF
>TRBV21-1|-|few|TRBJ1-2
TGTGCCAGCAGCAAAGGGGTGTTACACCACTATGGCTACACCTTC
CASSKGVLHHYGYTF
>TRBV6-5|-|few|TRBJ2-5
TGTGCCAGCAGTTACACCACAAAGCAAGAGACCCAGTACTTC
CASSYTTKQETQYF
>TRBV7-3|TRBD1|many|TRBJ1-5
TGTGCCAGCAGCCCGACAGGGGGAGATCAGCCCCAGCATTTT
CASSPTGGDQPQHF
>TRBV3-1|TRBD1|few|TRBJ2-5
TGTGCCAGCAGCCACGCCTCAGGGGGCTGGCAGACCCAGTACTTC
CASSHASGGWQTQYF
>TRBV5-6|-|-|TRBJ1-2
TGTGCCAGCAGCCTAACCCTGGCCGCCTATGGCTACACCTTC
CASSLTLAAYGYTF
>TRBV11-1|-|-|TRBJ1-1
TGTGCCAGCAGATCGGGTTATAGCACTGAAGCTTTCTTT
CASRSGYSTEAFF
>TRBV7-2|TRBD2|-|TRBJ2-7
TGTGCCAGCAGCTCGGCCGGGACTAGCGTCTACGAGCAGTACTTC
CASSSAGTSVYEQYF
>TRBV12-3/TRBV12-4|-|few|TRBJ2-5
TGTGCCAGCAGTCCAAGGACCTGGAGAGAGACCCAGTACTTC
CASSPRTWRETQYF
>TRBV6-1|-|-|TRBJ1-1
TGTGCCAGCAGTGAACAACCGGGACCGTCGAACACTGGAGCTTTCTTT
CASSEQPGPSNTGAFF
>TRBV29-1|-|-|TRBJ1-1
TGCAGCGTTGAATCTTCGGGTGAAGCTTTCTTT
CSVESSGEAFF
>TRBV5-1|TRBD1|-|TRBJ1-2
TGCGCCGGCAGTTCCGGGACAGGGCCGTATGGCTACACCTTC
CAGSSGTGPYGYTF
>TRBV20-1|TRBD2|-|TRBJ2-4
TGCAGCCGGGGGGCGGGGGGATCGAGAGCCAAAAACATTCAGTACTTC
CSRGAGGSRAKNIQYF
>TRBV15|-|-|TRBJ2-1
TGTGCCACCACTCATGGCTCCTACAATGGGCAGTTCTTC
CATTHGSYNGQFF
>TRBV5-1|-|-|TRBJ2-1
TGCGCCAGCAAAGAGTGGGCGAGCTCCTACAATGAGCAGTTCTTC
CASKEWASSYNEQFF
>TRBV6-5|-|-|TRBJ1-4
TGTGCCAGCAGTTACTCGGGGCAGGGTAGGGATGAAAAACTGTTTTTT
CASSYSGQGRDEKLFF
>TRBV7-3|-|-|TRBJ2-2
TGTGCCAGCAGCCCCCTTTCTGGCACCGGGGAGCTGTTTTTT
CASSPLSGTGELFF
>TRBV20-1|TRBD2|-|TRBJ2-3
TGCAGTGCTCACTCGATGGTGCGGGGGTCCACAGATACGCAGTATTTT
CSAHSMVRGSTDTQYF
>TRBV15|-|few|TRBJ1-2
TGTGCCACCAGCAGAGATAGGACTGGTGGCTACACCTTC
CATSRDRTGGYTF
>TRBV6-5|-|few|TRBJ2-4
TGTGCCAGTGGAAGGGGGTCCCTAGCCAAAAACATTCAGTACTTC
CASGRGSLAKNIQYF